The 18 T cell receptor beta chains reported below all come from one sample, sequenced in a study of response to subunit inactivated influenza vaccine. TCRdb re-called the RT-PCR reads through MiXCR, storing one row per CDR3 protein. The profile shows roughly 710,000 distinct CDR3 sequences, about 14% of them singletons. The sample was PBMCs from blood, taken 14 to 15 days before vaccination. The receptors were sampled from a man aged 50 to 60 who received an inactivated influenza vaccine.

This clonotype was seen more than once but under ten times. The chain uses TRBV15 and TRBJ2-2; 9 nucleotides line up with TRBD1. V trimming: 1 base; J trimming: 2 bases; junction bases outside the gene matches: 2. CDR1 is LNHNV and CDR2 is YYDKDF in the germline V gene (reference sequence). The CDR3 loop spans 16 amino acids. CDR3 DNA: TGTGCCACCAGCAGAGGGGGACAGGGCAACACCGGGGAGCTGTTTTTT. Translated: CATSRGGQGNTGELFF.

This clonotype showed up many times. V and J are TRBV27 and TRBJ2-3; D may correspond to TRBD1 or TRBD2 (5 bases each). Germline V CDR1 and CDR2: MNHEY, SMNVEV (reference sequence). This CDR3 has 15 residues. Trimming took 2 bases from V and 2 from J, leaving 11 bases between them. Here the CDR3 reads CASSLGTTNTDTQYF. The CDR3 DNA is TGTGCCAGCAGTTTAGGGACCACCAACACAGATACGCAGTATTTT.

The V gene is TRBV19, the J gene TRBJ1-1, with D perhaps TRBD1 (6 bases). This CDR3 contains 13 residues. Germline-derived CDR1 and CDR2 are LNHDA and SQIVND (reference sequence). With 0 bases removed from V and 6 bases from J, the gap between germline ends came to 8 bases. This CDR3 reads CASSIDRGAEAFF. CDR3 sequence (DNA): TGTGCCAGTAGTATAGACAGGGGAGCTGAAGCTTTCTTT. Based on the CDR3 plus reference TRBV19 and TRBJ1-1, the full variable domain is DGGITQSPKYLFRKEGQNVTLSCEQNLNHDAMYWYRQDPGQGLRLIYYSQIVNDFQKGDIAEGYSVSREKKESFPLTVTSAQKNPTAFYLCASSIDRGAEAFFGQGTRLTVV.

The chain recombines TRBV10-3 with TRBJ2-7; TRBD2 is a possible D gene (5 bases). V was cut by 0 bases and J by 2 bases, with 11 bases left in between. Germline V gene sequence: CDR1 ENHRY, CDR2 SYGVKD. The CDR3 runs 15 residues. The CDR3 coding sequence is TGTGCCATCAGTGAGTCAGGCCGGGGAACCTACGAGCAGTACTTC. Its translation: CAISESGRGTYEQYF.

CDR3 sequence (DNA): TGTGCCATCAGTGTCGGCAGGGGAGGCTATGGCTACACCTTC. Amino acids: CAISVGRGGYGYTF. The chain links TRBV10-3 to TRBJ1-2; the D gene is possibly TRBD1 (6 bases). Trimming pared 4 bases from V and 4 bases from J, leaving 13 bases between. CDR3 length: 14 residues. In germline, CDR1 is ENHRY, CDR2 SYGVKD.

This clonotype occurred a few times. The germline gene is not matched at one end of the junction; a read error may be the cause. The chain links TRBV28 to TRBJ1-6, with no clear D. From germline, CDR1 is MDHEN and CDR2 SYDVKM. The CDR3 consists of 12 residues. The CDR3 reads CASSSDRVGIYF. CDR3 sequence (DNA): TGTGCCAGCAGTTCTGATCGTGTCGGAATTTACTTT.

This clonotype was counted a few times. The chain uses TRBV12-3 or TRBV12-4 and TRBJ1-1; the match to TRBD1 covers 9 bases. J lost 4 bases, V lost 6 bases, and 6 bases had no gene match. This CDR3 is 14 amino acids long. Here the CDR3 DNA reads TGTGCCAGCAGACTGACAGGGGGGATCACTGAAGCTTTCTTT. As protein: CASRLTGGITEAFF.

In nucleotides, the CDR3 is TGTGCCAGCAGCCAAGATGAGGGTGGACAGCCCTCCTACTTC. Protein: CASSQDEGGQPSYF. The rearrangement links TRBV4-2 to TRBJ2-4; perhaps TRBD1 as D (6 bases). Trimming left V 0 bases short and J 16 bases short, with 19 bases between. Germline CDR1 LGHNA, CDR2 YNFKEQ. This CDR3 is 14 amino acids long.

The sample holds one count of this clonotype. As DNA, the CDR3 is TGCAGTGCTAGAGACCATTTAGCGCGGGCAGGGACCTCCTACGAGCAGTACTTC. It is translated as CSARDHLARAGTSYEQYF. V is TRBV20-1 and J is TRBJ2-7; D is tentatively TRBD1 or TRBD2 (5 bases each). Germline V lookup: CDR1 DFQATT, CDR2 SNEGSKA (reference sequence). The CDR3 sequence is 18 residues long. V was cut by 0 bases and J by 0 bases, with 21 bases left in between.

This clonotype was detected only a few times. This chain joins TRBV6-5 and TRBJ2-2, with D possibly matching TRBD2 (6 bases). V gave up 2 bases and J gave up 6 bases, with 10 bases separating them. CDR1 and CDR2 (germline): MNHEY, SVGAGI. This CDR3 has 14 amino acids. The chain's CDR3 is CASSYGPGAGELFF. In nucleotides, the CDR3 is TGTGCCAGCAGTTACGGACCGGGAGCCGGGGAGCTGTTTTTT.

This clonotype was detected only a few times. The CDR3 sequence is CASSLEPAGKEETQYF. The CDR3 DNA is TGCGCCAGCAGCTTGGAACCAGCGGGAAAGGAAGAGACCCAGTACTTC. The chain employs TRBV5-1 and TRBJ2-5; 7 bases fit TRBD2. The CDR3 spans 16 residues. Per germline, CDR1 SGHRS and CDR2 YFSETQ. The V and J ends lost 0 bases and 3 bases, in that order; junction bases with no gene match: 8.

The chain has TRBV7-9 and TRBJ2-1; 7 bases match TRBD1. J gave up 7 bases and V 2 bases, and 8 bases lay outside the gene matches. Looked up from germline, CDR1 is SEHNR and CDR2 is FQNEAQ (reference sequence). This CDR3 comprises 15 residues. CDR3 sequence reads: CASSLNRGPFNEQFF. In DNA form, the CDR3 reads TGTGCCAGCAGCTTAAATAGGGGGCCCTTTAATGAGCAGTTCTTC.

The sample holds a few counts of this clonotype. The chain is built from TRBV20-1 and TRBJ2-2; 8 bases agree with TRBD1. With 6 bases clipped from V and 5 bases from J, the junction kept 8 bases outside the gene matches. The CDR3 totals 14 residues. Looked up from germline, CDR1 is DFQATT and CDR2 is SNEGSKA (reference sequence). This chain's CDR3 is CSARDRLRTGELFF. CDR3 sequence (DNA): TGCAGTGCCAGGGACAGGTTAAGAACCGGGGAGCTGTTTTTT.

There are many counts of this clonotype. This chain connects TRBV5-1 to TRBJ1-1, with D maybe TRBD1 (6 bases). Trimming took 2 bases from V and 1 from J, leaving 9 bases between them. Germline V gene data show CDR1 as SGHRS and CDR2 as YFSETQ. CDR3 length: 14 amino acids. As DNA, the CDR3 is TGCGCCAGCAGCTTAACAGGGACGAACACTGAAGCTTTCTTT. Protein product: CASSLTGTNTEAFF.

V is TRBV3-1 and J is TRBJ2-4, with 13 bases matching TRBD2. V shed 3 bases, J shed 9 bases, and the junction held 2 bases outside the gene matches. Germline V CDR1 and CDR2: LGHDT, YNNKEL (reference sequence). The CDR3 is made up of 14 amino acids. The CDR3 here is CASSHTSGGAIQYF. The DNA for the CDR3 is TGTGCCAGCAGCCACACTAGCGGGGGGGCCATTCAGTACTTC.

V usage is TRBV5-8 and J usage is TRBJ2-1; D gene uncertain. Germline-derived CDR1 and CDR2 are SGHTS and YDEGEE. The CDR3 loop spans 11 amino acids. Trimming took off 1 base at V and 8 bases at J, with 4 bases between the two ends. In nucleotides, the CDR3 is TGTGCCAGCAGCTTGCGTCATGAGCAGTTCTTC. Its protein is CASSLRHEQFF. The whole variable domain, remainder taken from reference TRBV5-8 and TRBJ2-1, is EAGVTQSPTHLIKTRGQQATLRCSPISGHTSVYWYQQALGLGLQFLLWYDEGEERNRGNFPPRFSGRQFPNYSSELNVNALELEDSALYLCASSLRHEQFFGPGTRLTVL.

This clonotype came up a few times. CDR3 amino acids: CASSIGVDEQFF. The CDR3 region has the DNA TGTGCCAGTAGTATAGGGGTAGATGAGCAGTTCTTC. The rearrangement links TRBV19 to TRBJ2-1; D gene unclear. Germline V lookup: CDR1 LNHDA, CDR2 SQIVND (reference sequence). Trimming removed 1 base from V and 8 bases from J, with 6 bases in between. The CDR3 has 12 residues.

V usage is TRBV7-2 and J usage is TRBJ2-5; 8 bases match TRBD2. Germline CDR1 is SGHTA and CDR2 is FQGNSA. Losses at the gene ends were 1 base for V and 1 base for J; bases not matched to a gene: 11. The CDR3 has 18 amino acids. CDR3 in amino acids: CASSLGFLAGQTQETQYF. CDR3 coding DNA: TGTGCCAGCAGCTTAGGCTTTCTAGCGGGTCAAACCCAAGAGACCCAGTACTTC.